One sample yielded the 7 T cell receptor beta chains listed below, sequenced in a study of cytomegalovirus exposure and HLA in healthy donors (dated by TCRdb to 2017 to 2019). Library generation was performed with the immunoSEQ multiplex PCR assay. The multiplex PCR relied on a mix of 60 forward primers for TCR Vbeta segments and 13 reverse primers for TCR Jbeta segments. The table was pulled from immuneACCESS by TCRdb, which kept in-frame rearrangements only. Such tables lose some clones; where checked, under half of the loss comes from unresolved V genes, and the rest has no known cause. This sample has about 120,000 clones in its table, and about 70% of those were observed once. The ten most abundant clones make up 2% to 2.5% of the sample. Sequencing was performed on PBMCs. These receptors originate from a human donor in good health.

DNA for the CDR3: TGTGCCAGCAGTGACCACAGGGGCACAGATACGCAGTATTTT. Its translation: CASSDHRGTDTQYF. The chain uses TRBV6-1 and TRBJ2-3; a weak D match, TRBD1 (6 bases). Trimming shortened V by 3 bases and J by 1 base, and 8 bases separated the two germline ends. The CDR3 has 14 amino acids. Per the germline V gene, CDR1 is MNHNS and CDR2 is SASEGT.

The gene calls are TRBV6-4 and TRBJ2-3, with a weak D call TRBD1 (5 bases). The V and J ends lost 4 bases and 3 bases respectively, with 14 bases between them. The CDR3 has 15 residues. Germline CDR1 reads MRHNA; CDR2 reads SNTAGT. CDR3 residues: CASSGGPLGTDTQYF. For the CDR3, the DNA is TGTGCCAGCAGTGGGGGCCCACTCGGTACAGATACGCAGTATTTT.

The rearrangement joins TRBV19 to TRBJ1-1; the match to TRBD1 covers 7 bases. The CDR3 loop spans 15 amino acids. CDR1 and CDR2 (germline): LNHDA, SQIVND (reference sequence). V lost 5 bases and J lost 0; bases outside the gene matches: 6. In DNA, the CDR3 is TGTGCCAGTAGTGCGGGACAGTACATGAACACTGAAGCTTTCTTT. The encoded protein is CASSAGQYMNTEAFF.

V gene TRBV5-1 combines with J gene TRBJ2-5; 8 nucleotides align to TRBD1. The J call is doubtful: the DNA matches TRBJ2-7 better. The CDR3 is made up of 14 amino acids. Germline loops: CDR1 SGHRS, CDR2 YFSETQ. The CDR3 region is CASSSSGGAYEQYF. The CDR3 DNA reads as TGCGCCAGCAGCTCCTCAGGGGGCGCGTACGAGCAGTACTTC.

This rearrangement joins TRBV2 to TRBJ2-3; tentatively, D is TRBD1 (7 bases). CDR1 SNHLY and CDR2 FYNNEI come from the germline V gene. V was trimmed by 2 bases and J by 4 bases, leaving 16 bases between them. The CDR3 is 16 amino acids. The CDR3 is CASSEQGGGSSDTQYF. CDR3 nucleotides: TGTGCCAGCAGTGAACAGGGGGGCGGGTCGTCAGATACGCAGTATTTT.

In its sample, this clone was seen a few times. The chain uses TRBV4-1 and TRBJ1-1, with TRBD1 matching over 10 bases. Germline-derived CDR1 and CDR2 are MGHRA and YSYEKL. The length of the CDR3 is 16 residues. Germline trimming cut 3 bases from V and 1 base from J; bases unmatched to any gene: 5. CDR3 nucleotides: TGCGCCAGCAGCCACAGGGGACAGGGGACGAACACTGAAGCTTTCTTT. This translates into CASSHRGQGTNTEAFF.

This clone was detected once. In nucleotides, the CDR3 is TGTGCCAGCTCCCCGCCGGGAGGGTTCAGCTACAATGAGCAGTTCTTC. Encoded protein: CASSPPGGFSYNEQFF. V gene TRBV18 combines with J gene TRBJ2-1, with 8 bases aligning to TRBD2. V lost 6 bases and J lost 3; bases outside the gene matches: 10. The CDR3 contains 16 residues. Germline lookup yields CDR1 KGHSH and CDR2 LQKENI.